This T cell receptor (beta chain) was sequenced in a study of T cells in Graves' hyperthyroidism and ophthalmopathy (dated by TCRdb to the late 2010s). General notes on the study: Peripheral blood samples were taken at the time of initial diagnosis, prior to any treatment. To identify distinguishing TCR V-J signatures, a discovery cohort of roughly 100 patients was used, comprising 40 to 45 with Graves' ophthalmopathy and 57 with stable Graves' hyperthyroidism. Prospective prediction of ophthalmopathy was tested in an independent validation cohort of approximately 19 hyperthyroidism patients and 17 patients who later progressed to ophthalmopathy. The roughly 100 discovery patients were randomly divided into training and test sets at a 7:3 ratio. In addition, the study compared T-cell repertoires in thyroid tissue and in blood from six Graves' hyperthyroidism patients. After sampling, hyperthyroidism patients received methimazole starting at 30 mg daily, and ophthalmopathy patients received high-dose intravenous methylprednisolone. According to the paper, TCR Vbeta CDR3 sequencing was carried out on about 140 peripheral blood samples, which came from approximately 41 ophthalmopathy, approximately 78 hyperthyroidism and about 17 progressor patients.

Amplification of TCR beta CDR3 regions was carried out from RNA transcripts. For the first round of RT-PCR on the TCR CDR3, the HTBI primer set was used together with the Qiagen OneStep RT-PCR kit. A second multiplex PCR round built the libraries, followed by size selection and purification. Libraries were sequenced paired-end with 100 bp reads on an Illumina HiSeq2000. The study's own analysis went as follows. SOAPnuke was used to process the raw data, throwing out any read that contained adapters or uncalled bases, had a mean Phred below 15, or lacked an exact constant-primer or identifier match. High-quality paired reads were merged with COPE v1.2.5, and unique nucleotide sequences were defined as clonotypes. MiTCR v1.1 was used to align the clonotypes against IMGT TRBV, TRBD and TRBJ reference segments. Only V-J combinations with frequency above 0.0001, covering about 99% of repertoires, were analysed. A TCS score was defined as the ratio of F50 (clonal expansion) to E x V (chaos), with BLOSUM62-based TCRdist applied between CDR3 peptides within each V-J. Welch's t-statistics and random forest reduced fewer than 600 V-J features to roughly 13, which were used in a naive Bayes classifier (R e1071). Using fastp trimming at Q25 and MiXCR clonotype assembly, TCRdb reanalyzed the public sequencing data and kept in-frame beta chains. Entries are consolidated by CDR3 protein sequence, retaining the most common genes and DNA. The V and J calls and clone size are TCRdb's, not the authors'. The sample has roughly 170,000 distinct CDR3 sequences on record, 9.4% of them singletons. The ten largest clones add up to around 21% of the sample.

Findings and caveats that apply to the study as a whole: Ophthalmopathy was separated from stable hyperthyroidism by a 13 V-J signature model, with 85% to 90% sensitivity and about 81% specificity obtained in cross-validation and 80%/75% obtained in testing. Blood samples also contained most of the expanded thyroid clonotypes (frequency above 0.001), which suggests that blood repertoires may reflect thyroid immune responses. Sample size was not statistically predetermined, and investigators were not blinded to group allocation. In validation, the model predicted progression to ophthalmopathy with 60% to 71% sensitivity and roughly 72% specificity, a median of approximately 6.7 months before onset.

Hyperthyroidism patients were aged 18 to 65 years and newly diagnosed, with disease duration of less than 2 months. The study excluded patients with uncontrolled infections, other autoimmune diseases, pregnancy or lactation. Diagnoses relied on clinical symptoms, serum thyroxine and TRAb, thyroid ultrasound and orbital computed tomography. Blood from progressor patients was drawn when they were first diagnosed with hyperthyroidism, before any ophthalmopathy symptoms appeared. PBMCs were separated from roughly 9.6 ml of fresh peripheral blood using Ficoll-Paque density gradient centrifugation. Patients classed as progressors first received a Graves' hyperthyroidism diagnosis and then went on to develop ophthalmopathy during follow-up. Trizol reagent was used to extract total RNA, and RNA quality was then checked on an Agilent 2100 Bioanalyzer. CDR1 and CDR2, looked up from the germline V gene, are MNHNS and SASEGT. Counted from cysteine to phenylalanine, this CDR3 has 13 amino acids. The retained sequence is limited to the CDR3, 39 bases, with the frame set at the first base. V was cut back by 2 bases and J by 7 bases, leaving a gap of 11 bases between them.

This clonotype came up many times. Its antigen target is currently unknown. No much larger clonotype is one base removed from it; base qualities were not supplied. Recombination connected TRBV6-1 to TRBJ1-2, with TRBD1 perhaps the D gene, on 6 matching bases. The specimen was blood. This TCR was sampled from a woman younger than 30 with Graves' hyperthyroidism that later progressed to Graves' ophthalmopathy. The nucleotides read TGTGCCAGCAGTGAACAGGGGCGAAGTGGCTACACCTTC. This yields the protein CASSEQGRSGYTF.